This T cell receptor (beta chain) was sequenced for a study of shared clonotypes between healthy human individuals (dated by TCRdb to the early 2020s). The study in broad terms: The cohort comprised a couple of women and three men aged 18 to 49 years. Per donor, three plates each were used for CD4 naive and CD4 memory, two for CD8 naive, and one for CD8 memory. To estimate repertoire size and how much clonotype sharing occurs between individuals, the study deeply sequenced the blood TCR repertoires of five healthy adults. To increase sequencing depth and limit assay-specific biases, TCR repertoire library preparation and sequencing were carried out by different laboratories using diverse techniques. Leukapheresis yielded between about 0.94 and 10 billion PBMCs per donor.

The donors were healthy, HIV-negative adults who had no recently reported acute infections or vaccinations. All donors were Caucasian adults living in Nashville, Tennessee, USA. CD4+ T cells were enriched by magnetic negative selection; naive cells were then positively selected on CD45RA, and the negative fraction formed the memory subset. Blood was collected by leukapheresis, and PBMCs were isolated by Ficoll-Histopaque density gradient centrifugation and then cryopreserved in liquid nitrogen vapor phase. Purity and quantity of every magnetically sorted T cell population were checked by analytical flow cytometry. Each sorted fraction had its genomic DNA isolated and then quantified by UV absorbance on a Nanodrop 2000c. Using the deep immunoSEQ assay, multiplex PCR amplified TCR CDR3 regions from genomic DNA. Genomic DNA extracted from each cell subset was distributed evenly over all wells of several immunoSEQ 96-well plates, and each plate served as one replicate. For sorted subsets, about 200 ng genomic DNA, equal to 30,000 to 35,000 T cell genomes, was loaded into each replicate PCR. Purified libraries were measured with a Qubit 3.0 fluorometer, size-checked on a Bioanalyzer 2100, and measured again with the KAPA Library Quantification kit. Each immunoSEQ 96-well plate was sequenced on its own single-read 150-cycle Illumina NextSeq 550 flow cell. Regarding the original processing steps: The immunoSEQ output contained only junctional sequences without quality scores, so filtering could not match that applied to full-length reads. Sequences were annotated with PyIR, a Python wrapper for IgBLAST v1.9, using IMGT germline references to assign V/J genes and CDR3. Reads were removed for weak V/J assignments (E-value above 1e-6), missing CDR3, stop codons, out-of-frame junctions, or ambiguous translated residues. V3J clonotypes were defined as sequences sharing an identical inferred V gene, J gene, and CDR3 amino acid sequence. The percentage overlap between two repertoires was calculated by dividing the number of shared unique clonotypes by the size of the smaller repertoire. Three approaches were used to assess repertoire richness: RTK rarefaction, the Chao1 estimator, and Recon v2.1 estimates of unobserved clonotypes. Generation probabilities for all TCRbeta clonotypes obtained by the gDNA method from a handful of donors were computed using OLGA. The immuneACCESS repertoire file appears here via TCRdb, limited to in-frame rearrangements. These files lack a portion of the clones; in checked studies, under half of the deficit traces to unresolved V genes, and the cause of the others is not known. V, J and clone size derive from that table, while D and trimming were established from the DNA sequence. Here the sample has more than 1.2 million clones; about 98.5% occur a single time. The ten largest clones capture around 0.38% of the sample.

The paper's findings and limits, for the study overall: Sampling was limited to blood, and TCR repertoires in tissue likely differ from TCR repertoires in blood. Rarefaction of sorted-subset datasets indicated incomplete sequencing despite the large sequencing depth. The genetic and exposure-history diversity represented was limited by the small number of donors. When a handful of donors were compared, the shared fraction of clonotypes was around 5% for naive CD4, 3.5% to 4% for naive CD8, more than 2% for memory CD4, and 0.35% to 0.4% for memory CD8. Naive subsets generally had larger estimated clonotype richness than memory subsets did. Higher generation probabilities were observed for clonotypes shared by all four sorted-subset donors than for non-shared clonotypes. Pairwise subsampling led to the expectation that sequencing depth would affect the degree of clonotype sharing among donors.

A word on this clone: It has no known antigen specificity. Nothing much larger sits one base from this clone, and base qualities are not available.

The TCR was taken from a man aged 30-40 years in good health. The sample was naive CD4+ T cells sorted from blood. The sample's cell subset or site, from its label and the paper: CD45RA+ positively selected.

The CDR3 reads CASSFGGPRETQYF. Here is the DNA: TGTGCCAGCAGCTTTGGGGGGCCGCGGGAGACCCAGTACTTC. The V gene is TRBV5-5 and the J gene is TRBJ2-5, with a tentative D call of TRBD1 or TRBD2, each matching 6 bases. Cut back by 2 bases and 5 bases, the V and J ends lie 13 bases apart. Based on the germline V gene (reference sequence), the CDR1 and CDR2 sequences are SGHKS and YYEKEE. CDR3 length: 14 amino acids, cysteine to phenylalanine. Only the CDR3 region is kept as DNA, spanning 42 bases read in frame from base 1.